This paragraph reports one TCR beta chain. The CDR3 has 14 residues. Trimming pared 3 bases from V and 6 bases from J, leaving 15 bases between. Germline V gene sequence: CDR1 KGHSH, CDR2 LQKENI. This record comes from a study of T cell changes during pregnancy in multiple sclerosis. Using immunoSEQ multiplex PCR, the repertoire was profiled, and TCRdb retains in-frame clones only, with some absent. This sample has approximately 49,000 clones; approximately 92% occur once, and the top ten carry roughly 0.99%. The chain recombines TRBV18 with TRBJ2-7; a possible D gene is TRBD1 (6 bases). The receptor was derived from a female donor in good health, enrolled as a control in a pregnancy study. Source: CD4+ T cells from peripheral blood mononuclear cells, taken in the second trimester of pregnancy. CDR3 loop: CASSPGTQTAEQYF. In nucleotides, the CDR3 is TGTGCCAGCTCACCCGGGACACAGACAGCCGAGCAGTACTTC.